This T cell receptor beta chain was sequenced for a study of neoadjuvant anti-PD-1 for oral cavity cancer. Broader study findings: Pretreatment Treg/Th17 ratio correlated inversely with post-treatment tumor clonality. Expansion of preexisting intratumoral clones was suggested to aid response.

A few counts support this clone. Antigen specificity is unknown. Two replicates per tumor sample, mostly from around 4.8 ug of genomic DNA. Sequenced by immunoSEQ multiplex PCR; TCRdb stores in-frame clones only, minus some. The repertoire consists of about 6,700 clones, with around 45% occurring once and the leading ten covering over 25%. The origin of this receptor is a person aged 40 to 85 with oral cavity squamous cell carcinoma. Source: tumor tissue, taken before nivolumab (anti-PD-1) treatment.

The CDR3 sequence is CASSPGTDYGYTF. DNA for the CDR3: TGTGCCAGCTCACCAGGGACAGACTATGGCTACACCTTC. V and J are TRBV18 and TRBJ1-2, with 7 bases lining up with TRBD1. The V gene end was trimmed by 2 bases and the J gene end by 3 bases; junction bases not matched to a gene: 0. Germline values: CDR1 KGHSH, CDR2 LQKENI. This CDR3 contains 13 residues. Together with reference TRBV18 and TRBJ1-2, the CDR3 gives the full variable domain: NAGVMQNPRHLVRRRGQEARLRCSPMKGHSHVYWYRQLPEEGLKFMVYLQKENIIDESGMPKERFSAEFPKEGPSILRIQQVVRGDSAAYFCASSPGTDYGYTFGSGTRLTVV.